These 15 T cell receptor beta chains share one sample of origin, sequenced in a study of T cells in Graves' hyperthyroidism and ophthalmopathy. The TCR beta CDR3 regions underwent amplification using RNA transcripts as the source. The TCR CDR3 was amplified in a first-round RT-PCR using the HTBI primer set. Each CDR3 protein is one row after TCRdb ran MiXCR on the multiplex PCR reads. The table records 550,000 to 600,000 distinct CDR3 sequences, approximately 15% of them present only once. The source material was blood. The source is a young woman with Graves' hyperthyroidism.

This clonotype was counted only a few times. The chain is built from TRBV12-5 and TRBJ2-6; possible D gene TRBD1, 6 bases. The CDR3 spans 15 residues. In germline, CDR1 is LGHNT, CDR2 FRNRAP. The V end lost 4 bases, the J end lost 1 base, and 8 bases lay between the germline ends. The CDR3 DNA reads TGTGCTAGTGGTTCCACAGGGTCTGGGGCCAACGTCCTGACTTTC. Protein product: CASGSTGSGANVLTF.

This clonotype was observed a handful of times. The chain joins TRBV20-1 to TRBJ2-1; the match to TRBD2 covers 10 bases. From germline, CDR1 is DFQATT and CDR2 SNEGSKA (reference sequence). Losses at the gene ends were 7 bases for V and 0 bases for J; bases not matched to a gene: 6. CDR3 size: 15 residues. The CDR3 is CSGASGSISYNEQFF. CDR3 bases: TGCAGTGGAGCTAGCGGGAGTATCTCCTACAATGAGCAGTTCTTC.

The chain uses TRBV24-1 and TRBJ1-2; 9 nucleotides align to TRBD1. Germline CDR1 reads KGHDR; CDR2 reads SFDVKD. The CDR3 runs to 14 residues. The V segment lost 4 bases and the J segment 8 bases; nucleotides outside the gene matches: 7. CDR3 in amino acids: CATSDPGQGGGYTF. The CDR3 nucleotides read TGTGCCACCAGTGACCCGGGACAGGGCGGCGGCTACACCTTC.

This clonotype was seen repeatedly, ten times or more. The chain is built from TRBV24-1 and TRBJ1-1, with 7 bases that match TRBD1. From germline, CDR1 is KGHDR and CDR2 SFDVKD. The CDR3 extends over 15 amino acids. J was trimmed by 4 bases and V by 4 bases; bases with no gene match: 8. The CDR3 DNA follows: TGTGCCACCAGTGACCGAGAGACAGGGCCCACTGAAGCTTTCTTT. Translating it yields CATSDRETGPTEAFF.

The CDR3 sequence: CASSSPPNRGNTIYF. DNA for the CDR3: TGTGCCAGCAGCTCCCCACCCAACAGGGGAAACACCATATATTTT. The genes are TRBV11-2 and TRBJ1-3; possibly TRBD1 for D (5 bases). Trimming left V 4 bases short and J 4 bases short, with 14 bases between. Germline CDR1 reads SGHAT; CDR2 reads FQNNGV. The CDR3 extends over 15 amino acids.

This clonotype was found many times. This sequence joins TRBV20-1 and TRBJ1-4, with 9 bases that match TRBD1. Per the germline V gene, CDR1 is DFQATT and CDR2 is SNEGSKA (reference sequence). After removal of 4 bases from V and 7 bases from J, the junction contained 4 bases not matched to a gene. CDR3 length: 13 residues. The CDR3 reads CSAKTGGVEKLFF. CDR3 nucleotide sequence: TGCAGTGCTAAGACAGGGGGAGTTGAAAAACTGTTTTTT.

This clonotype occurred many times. The CDR3 nucleotides read TGCAGTGCCGGGGCTCAGACAGGGTGGATCGCGGAGCAGTACTTC. It is translated as CSAGAQTGWIAEQYF. The chain carries TRBV20-1 and TRBJ2-7, with 7 bases aligning to TRBD1. V shed 6 bases, J shed 7 bases, and the junction held 18 bases outside the gene matches. The germline CDR1 and CDR2 sequences are DFQATT and SNEGSKA (reference sequence). This CDR3 is 15 amino acids long.

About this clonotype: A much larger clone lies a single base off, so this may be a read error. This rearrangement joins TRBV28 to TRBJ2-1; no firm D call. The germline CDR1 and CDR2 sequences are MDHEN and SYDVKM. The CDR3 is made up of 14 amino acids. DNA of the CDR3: TGTACCAGCAGTGGCACAAACTCCTACAATGAGCAGTTCTTC. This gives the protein CTSSGTNSYNEQFF. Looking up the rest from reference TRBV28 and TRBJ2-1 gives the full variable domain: DVKVTQSSRYLVKRTGEKVFLECVQDMDHENMFWYRQDPGLGLRLIYFSYDVKMKEKGDIPEGYSVSREKKERFSLILESASTNQTSMYLCTSSGTNSYNEQFFGPGTRLTVL.

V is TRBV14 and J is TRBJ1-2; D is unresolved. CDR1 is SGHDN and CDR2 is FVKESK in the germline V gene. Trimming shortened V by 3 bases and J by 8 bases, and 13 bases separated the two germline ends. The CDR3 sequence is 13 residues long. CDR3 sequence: CASSHLNWRGYTF. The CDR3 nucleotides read TGTGCCAGCAGCCATCTCAACTGGAGAGGCTACACCTTC.

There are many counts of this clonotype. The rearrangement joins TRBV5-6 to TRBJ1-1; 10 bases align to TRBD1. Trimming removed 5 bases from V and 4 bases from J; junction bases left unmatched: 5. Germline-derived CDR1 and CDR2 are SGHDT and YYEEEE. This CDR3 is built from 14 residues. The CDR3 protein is CASSWDRGVTEAFF. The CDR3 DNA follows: TGTGCCAGCAGTTGGGACAGGGGAGTCACTGAAGCTTTCTTT. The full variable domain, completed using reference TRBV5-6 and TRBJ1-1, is DAGVTQSPTHLIKTRGQQVTLRCSPKSGHDTVSWYQQALGQGPQFIFQYYEEEERQRGNFPDRFSGHQFPNYSSELNVNALLLGDSALYLCASSWDRGVTEAFFGQGTRLTVV.

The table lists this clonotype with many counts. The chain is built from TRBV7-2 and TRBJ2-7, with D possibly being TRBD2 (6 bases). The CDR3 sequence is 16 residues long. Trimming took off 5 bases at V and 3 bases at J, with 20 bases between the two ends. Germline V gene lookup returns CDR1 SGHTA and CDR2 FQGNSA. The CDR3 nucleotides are TGTGCCAGCAGCCCAAAAACGACTAGTCTCCACTACGAGCAGTACTTC. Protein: CASSPKTTSLHYEQYF.

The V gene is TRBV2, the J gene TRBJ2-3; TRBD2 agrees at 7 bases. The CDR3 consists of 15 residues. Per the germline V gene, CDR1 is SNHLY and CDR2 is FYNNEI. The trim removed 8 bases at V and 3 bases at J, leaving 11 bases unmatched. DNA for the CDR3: TGTGCCAGCCGAATTCGTGAGGGAGGGACAGATACGCAGTATTTT. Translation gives CASRIREGGTDTQYF.

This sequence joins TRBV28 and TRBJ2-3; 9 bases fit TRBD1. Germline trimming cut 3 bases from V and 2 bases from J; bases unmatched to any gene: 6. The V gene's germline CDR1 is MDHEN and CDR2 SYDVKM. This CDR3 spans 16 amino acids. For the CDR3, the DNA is TGTGCCAGCAGTTTTGTCCGGACAGGGGCCACAGATACGCAGTATTTT. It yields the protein CASSFVRTGATDTQYF.

CDR3 sequence: CASSPRGLPRAGELFF. In DNA, the CDR3 is TGTGCCAGCAGTCCGAGGGGACTCCCTAGGGCCGGGGAGCTGTTTTTT. J is TRBJ2-2 and V is TRBV12-3 or TRBV12-4; D may be TRBD2 (6 bases). Trimming pared 5 bases from V and 6 bases from J, leaving 19 bases between. The CDR3 runs to 16 residues.

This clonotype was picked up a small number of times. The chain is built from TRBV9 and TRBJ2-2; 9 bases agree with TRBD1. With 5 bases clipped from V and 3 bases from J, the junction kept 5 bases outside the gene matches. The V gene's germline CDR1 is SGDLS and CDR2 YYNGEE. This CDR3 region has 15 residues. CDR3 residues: CASSSDRGYTGELFF. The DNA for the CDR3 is TGTGCCAGCAGTAGCGACAGGGGGTACACCGGGGAGCTGTTTTTT. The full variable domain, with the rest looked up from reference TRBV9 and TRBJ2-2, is DSGVTQTPKHLITATGQRVTLRCSPRSGDLSVYWYQQSLDQGLQFLIQYYNGEERAKGNILERFSAQQFPDLHSELNLSSLELGDSALYFCASSSDRGYTGELFFGEGSRLTVL.